Following are 21 T cell receptor beta chains from one sample sequenced in a study of shared clonotypes between healthy human individuals. The protocol was immunoSEQ multiplex PCR, while the TCRdb copy is restricted to in-frame clones and leaves out a portion. This sample has approximately 2,300,000 clones, with just under 95% found just once. Sequences were obtained from naive CD4+ T cells from PBMCs. Subset meaning: CD45RA+ positively selected. These TCRs come from a man aged 18 to 30 in good health. Some clones in this sample may be carry-over from other donors' samples.

The V gene is TRBV19, the J gene TRBJ2-1, with 14 bases aligning to TRBD2. V gave up 5 bases and J gave up 7 bases; unmatched junction bases: 7. The CDR3 consists of 16 residues. Per germline, CDR1 LNHDA and CDR2 SQIVND (reference sequence). Here the CDR3 reads CASSALRTSGRNEQFF. The CDR3 DNA reads TGTGCCAGTAGTGCCCTGAGGACTAGCGGGAGGAATGAGCAGTTCTTC.

This clone was observed a few times. The genes are TRBV28 and TRBJ1-5; the match to TRBD1 covers 8 bases. CDR1 and CDR2 from the germline V gene are MDHEN and SYDVKM. The ends lost 7 bases at V and 7 bases at J; junction bases unmatched: 9. The CDR3 length is 14 residues. The CDR3 DNA reads as TGTGCCAGCATCAGCTATACAGGGGGACAGCCCCAGCATTTT. Its translation is CASISYTGGQPQHF.

CDR3 loop: CASSGIAGSYEQYF. The DNA of the CDR3 is TGTGCCAGCAGCGGTATAGCGGGATCCTACGAGCAGTACTTC. J is TRBJ2-7 and V is TRBV7-2, with TRBD2 matching 8 bases. V lost 5 bases to trimming and J lost 1 base; unmatched junction nucleotides: 4. Germline CDR1 reads SGHTA; CDR2 reads FQGNSA. The CDR3 runs to 14 residues.

This clone showed up just once. The rearrangement links TRBV6-5 to TRBJ2-3; 9 nucleotides match TRBD2. Unmatched junction bases numbered 6, after V lost 7 bases and J lost 1 base. Germline CDR1 is MNHEY and CDR2 is SVGAGI. The CDR3 totals 15 residues. The CDR3 spells CASTRWTSGTDTQYF. The CDR3 DNA reads as TGTGCCAGCACCCGATGGACTAGCGGCACAGATACGCAGTATTTT.

This clone was recorded once. The genes are TRBV30 and TRBJ1-5; D is possibly TRBD1 (6 bases). V dropped 0 bases and J dropped 4 bases, with 16 bases sitting between them. In germline, CDR1 is GTSNPN, CDR2 SVGIG (reference sequence). This CDR3 is built from 16 residues. CDR3 in amino acids: CAWSVGGAFLNQPQHF. The CDR3 coding sequence is TGTGCCTGGAGTGTTGGGGGGGCTTTCCTAAATCAGCCCCAGCATTTT.

This chain links TRBV7-7 with TRBJ2-1; 11 bases match TRBD2. J lost 5 bases, V lost 5 bases, and 5 bases had no gene match. The CDR3 contains 15 residues. The germline V gene encodes CDR1 SSHAT and CDR2 FNYEAQ (reference sequence). In DNA form, the CDR3 reads TGTGCCAGCAGCACGACTAGCGGGGCTAACAATGAGCAGTTCTTC. Translating gives CASSTTSGANNEQFF.

The rearrangement links TRBV6-1 to TRBJ2-5; 9 bases line up with TRBD2. Unmatched junction bases numbered 17, after V lost 4 bases and J lost 5 bases. Germline CDR1 reads MNHNS; CDR2 reads SASEGT. The CDR3 has 18 residues. For the CDR3, the DNA is TGTGCCAGCAGTGTACGTGCGGGAAAAGCGGGAGGTCGGGAGACCCAGTACTTC. This translates into CASSVRAGKAGGRETQYF.

CDR3 region: CASSLVPSSGNTIYF. The CDR3 bases are TGTGCCAGCAGCTTGGTTCCATCCTCTGGAAACACCATATATTTT. V usage is TRBV5-6 and J usage is TRBJ1-3; D is uncertain. V was shortened by 0 bases and J by 0 bases, with 7 bases between the two germline ends. The CDR3 is made up of 15 amino acids. The V gene's germline CDR1 is SGHDT and CDR2 YYEEEE.

The chain has TRBV6-1 and TRBJ2-1, with D possibly being TRBD1 (6 bases). The CDR3 spans 15 residues. V lost 10 bases to trimming and J lost 1 base, with 17 bases between them. Germline V gene lookup returns CDR1 MNHNS and CDR2 SASEGT. The CDR3 DNA follows: TGTGCCACTGCCCCGAACAGGGATTCCTACAATGAGCAGTTCTTC. As protein: CATAPNRDSYNEQFF.

The gene calls are TRBV25-1 and TRBJ1-1; tentatively, D is TRBD1 (5 bases). CDR3 length: 14 amino acids. V lost 0 bases and J lost 10, with 15 bases in between. CDR1 and CDR2 from the germline V gene are MGHDK and SYGVNS. CDR3 coding DNA: TGTGCCAGCAGTGAATATCCAACAATGAGGGGAGCTTTCTTT. This codes for CASSEYPTMRGAFF.

The CDR3 protein is CASSEGLDRGAYTF. CDR3 nucleotide sequence: TGTGCCAGCAGTGAAGGACTGGACAGGGGCGCCTACACCTTC. J is TRBJ1-2 and V is TRBV6-1, with 9 bases fitting TRBD1. The CDR3 is made up of 14 amino acids. CDR1 and CDR2 from the germline V gene are MNHNS and SASEGT. V dropped 1 base and J dropped 10; count of bases not matched to a gene: 7.

V gene TRBV7-2 combines with J gene TRBJ1-1, with TRBD1 identical over 7 bases. The V gene end was trimmed by 3 bases and the J gene end by 3 bases; junction bases not matched to a gene: 13. CDR3 length: 17 amino acids. The germline V gene encodes CDR1 SGHTA and CDR2 FQGNSA. Here the CDR3 reads CASSFISKTGRDTEAFF. The CDR3 bases are TGTGCCAGCAGCTTTATCTCAAAGACAGGGAGGGACACTGAAGCTTTCTTT.

In DNA, the CDR3 is TGTGCCAGCAGTTACCAGCGGGCGAGGGAGGTCTACTACAATGAGCAGTTCTTC. Translation gives CASSYQRAREVYYNEQFF. The chain is built from TRBV27 and TRBJ2-1; the D gene is possibly TRBD2 (6 bases). V was clipped by 4 bases and J by 3 bases, with 22 bases between them. CDR3 size: 18 residues. The V gene's germline CDR1 is MNHEY and CDR2 SMNVEV (reference sequence).

This chain connects TRBV18 to TRBJ1-2, with a tentative D call TRBD1 (6 bases). The CDR3 sequence is 15 residues long. Trimming left V 5 bases short and J 0 bases short, with 13 bases between. Germline CDR1 KGHSH, CDR2 LQKENI. CDR3 amino acids: CASSAEQGPNYGYTF. CDR3 nucleotides: TGTGCCAGCTCAGCGGAACAGGGACCTAACTATGGCTACACCTTC.

The rearrangement joins TRBV10-3 to TRBJ2-3, with 9 bases identical to TRBD1. With 6 bases clipped from V and 1 base from J, the junction kept 8 bases outside the gene matches. Looked up from germline, CDR1 is ENHRY and CDR2 is SYGVKD. The CDR3 runs to 16 residues. Here the CDR3 reads CAIRNSRDRGTDTQYF. CDR3 nucleotide sequence: TGTGCCATCAGAAATTCCCGGGACAGGGGCACAGATACGCAGTATTTT.

CDR3 sequence (DNA): TGTGCCAGCAGCTTAACGGGAGGCCAATACGAGCAGTACTTC. Protein: CASSLTGGQYEQYF. The rearrangement links TRBV7-2 to TRBJ2-7, with 7 bases matching TRBD2. Germline values: CDR1 SGHTA, CDR2 FQGNSA. CDR3 length equals 14 residues. Unmatched junction bases numbered 5, after V lost 2 bases and J lost 4 bases.

This chain connects TRBV10-3 to TRBJ2-1, with D tentatively TRBD1 (7 bases). CDR1 and CDR2 (germline): ENHRY, SYGVKD. There are 18 residues in the CDR3. V was clipped by 2 bases and J by 0 bases, with 17 bases between them. DNA for the CDR3: TGTGCCATCAGTGAGGAGGGGGCCTACGGGAGCTCCTACAATGAGCAGTTCTTC. This sequence encodes CAISEEGAYGSSYNEQFF.

The chain combines TRBV7-3 with TRBJ1-5, with a weak D call TRBD1 (5 bases). V shed 5 bases and J shed 5 bases, with 10 bases lying between them. CDR1 is SGHTA and CDR2 is FQGTGA in the germline V gene. This CDR3 contains 13 residues. CDR3 in DNA: TGTGCCAGCAGCCAGGGACTTTATCAGCCCCAGCATTTT. Protein sequence: CASSQGLYQPQHF.

J is TRBJ1-1 and V is TRBV28, with 9 bases lining up with TRBD1. The CDR3 totals 15 residues. Per germline, CDR1 MDHEN and CDR2 SYDVKM. Losses at the gene ends were 3 bases for V and 5 bases for J; bases not matched to a gene: 7. For the CDR3, the DNA is TGTGCCAGCAGTTTGTCCGGGACAGGGAGGACTGAAGCTTTCTTT. Translated: CASSLSGTGRTEAFF.

J is TRBJ1-4 and V is TRBV28; the D is unclear. This CDR3 is 15 amino acids long. Germline V gene lookup returns CDR1 MDHEN and CDR2 SYDVKM. V was shortened by 2 bases and J by 0 bases, with 7 bases between the two germline ends. CDR3 nucleotide sequence: TGTGCCAGCAGTTTACCACAAGCAACTAATGAAAAACTGTTTTTT. Its protein product is CASSLPQATNEKLFF.

V usage is TRBV6-5 and J usage is TRBJ1-1; the D gene is possibly TRBD1 (6 bases). Per the germline V gene, CDR1 is MNHEY and CDR2 is SVGAGI. This CDR3 region has 14 residues. V lost 5 bases, J lost 10 bases, and 20 bases lay in between. The CDR3 region is CASSLESGGGGAFF. The CDR3 coding sequence is TGTGCCAGCAGTCTCGAGTCGGGGGGCGGGGGAGCTTTCTTT.